This record concerns one TCR beta chain sequence. With V trimmed by 2 bases and J by 1 base, 9 bases remained unmatched. CDR3 size: 20 residues. Per the germline V gene, CDR1 is SGHTA and CDR2 is FQGNSA. Isolation yielded PBMCs, at least 7 million per sample, in every case. The data originate from a study of blood T cells in healthy people across ages. PCR was performed a second time for 7 to 11 cycles using a sample-barcoded 5' primer and a J-beta primer mix. Using its own MiXCR run on the 5' RACE reads, TCRdb lists one record per CDR3 protein. The repertoire holds 550,000 to 650,000 distinct CDR3 sequences, with 25% to 30% as singletons.

The rearrangement joins TRBV7-2 to TRBJ2-3, with TRBD2 identical over 16 bases. This clonotype originated in a woman aged 80 or over in good health. The sequencing sample was made of blood. CDR3 in amino acids: CASSLPTGLAGGWGTDTQYF. CDR3 in DNA: TGTGCCAGCAGCTTACCCACGGGACTAGCGGGGGGGTGGGGCACAGATACGCAGTATTTT.